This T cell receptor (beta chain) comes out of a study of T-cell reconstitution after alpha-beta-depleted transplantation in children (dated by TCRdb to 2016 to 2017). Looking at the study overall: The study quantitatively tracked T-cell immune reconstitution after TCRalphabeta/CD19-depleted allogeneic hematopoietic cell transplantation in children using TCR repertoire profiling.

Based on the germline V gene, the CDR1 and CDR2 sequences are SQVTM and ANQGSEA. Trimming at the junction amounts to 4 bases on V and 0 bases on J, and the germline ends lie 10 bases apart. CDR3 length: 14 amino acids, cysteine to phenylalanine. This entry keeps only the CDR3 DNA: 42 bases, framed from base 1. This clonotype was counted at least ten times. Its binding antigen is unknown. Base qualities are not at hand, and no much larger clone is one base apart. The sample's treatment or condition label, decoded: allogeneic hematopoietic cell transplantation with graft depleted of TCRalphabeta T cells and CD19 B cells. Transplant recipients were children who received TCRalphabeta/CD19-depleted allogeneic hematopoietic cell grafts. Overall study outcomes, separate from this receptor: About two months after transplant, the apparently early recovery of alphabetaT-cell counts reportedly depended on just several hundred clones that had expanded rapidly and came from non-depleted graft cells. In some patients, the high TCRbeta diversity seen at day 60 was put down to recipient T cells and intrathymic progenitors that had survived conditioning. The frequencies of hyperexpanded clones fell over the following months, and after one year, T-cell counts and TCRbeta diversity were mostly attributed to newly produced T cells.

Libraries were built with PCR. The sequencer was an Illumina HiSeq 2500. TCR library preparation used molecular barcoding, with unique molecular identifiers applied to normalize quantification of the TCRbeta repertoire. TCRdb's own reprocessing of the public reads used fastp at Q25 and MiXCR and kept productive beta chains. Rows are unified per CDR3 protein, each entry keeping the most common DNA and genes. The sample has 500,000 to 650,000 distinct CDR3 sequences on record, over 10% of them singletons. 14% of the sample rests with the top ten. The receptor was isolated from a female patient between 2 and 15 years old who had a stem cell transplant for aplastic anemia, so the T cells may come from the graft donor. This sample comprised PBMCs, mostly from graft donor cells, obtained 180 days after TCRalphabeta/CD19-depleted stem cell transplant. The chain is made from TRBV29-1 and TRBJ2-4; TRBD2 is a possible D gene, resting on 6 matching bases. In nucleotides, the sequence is TGCAGCGTTGCGGGGGATGAAGCCAAAAACATTCAGTACTTC. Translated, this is CSVAGDEAKNIQYF.